This TCR beta chain appears in the sequencing data of a study of T cells in Graves' hyperthyroidism and ophthalmopathy (dated by TCRdb to the late 2010s). Regarding the complete study: Peripheral blood samples were taken at the time of initial diagnosis, prior to any treatment. To identify TCR V-J signatures that set the groups apart, the researchers used a discovery cohort of 100 patients, made up of 43 with Graves' ophthalmopathy and about 60 with stable Graves' hyperthyroidism. An independent validation cohort of around 20 hyperthyroidism patients and 17 patients who later progressed to ophthalmopathy tested prospective prediction of ophthalmopathy. The roughly 91 discovery patients were randomly divided into training and test sets at a 7:3 ratio. In about 6 Graves' hyperthyroidism patients, the study also compared T-cell repertoires from thyroid tissue with T-cell repertoires from blood. Once sampling was done, hyperthyroidism patients were given methimazole at a starting dose of 30 mg daily, whereas ophthalmopathy patients were given high-dose intravenous methylprednisolone. The paper describes TCR Vbeta CDR3 sequencing of 135 peripheral blood samples, made up of 43 ophthalmopathy patients, roughly 80 hyperthyroidism patients and roughly 17 progressor patients. The research as a whole found: Most expanded thyroid clonotypes (frequency above 0.001) were also found in blood, which suggests that blood repertoires may mirror thyroid immune responses. No statistical method was used to set the sample size in advance, and investigators knew the group allocation. In cross-validation, a model built on a 13 V-J signature told ophthalmopathy apart from stable hyperthyroidism with approximately 90% sensitivity and approximately 81% specificity, and in testing the same model reached 80%/75%. In validation, progression to ophthalmopathy was predicted by the model with 70% to 71% sensitivity and just over 72% specificity, a median of around 6.5 months before onset.

Amplification of TCR beta CDR3 regions was carried out from RNA transcripts. For the first round of RT-PCR on the TCR CDR3, the HTBI primer set was used together with the Qiagen OneStep RT-PCR kit. A second multiplex PCR round built the libraries, followed by size selection and purification. Sequencing of the libraries was done on an Illumina HiSeq2000 using paired-end 100 bp reads. The authors' pipeline ran thus. SOAPnuke was used to process the raw data, throwing out any read that contained adapters or uncalled bases, had a mean Phred below 15, or lacked an exact constant-primer or identifier match. High-quality paired reads were merged with COPE v1.2.5, and unique nucleotide sequences were defined as clonotypes. MiTCR v1.1 was used to align the clonotypes against IMGT TRBV, TRBD and TRBJ reference segments. Analysis was restricted to V-J combinations with a frequency above 0.0001, which covered roughly 99% of repertoires. A TCS score was defined as the ratio between F50 (clonal expansion) and ExV (chaos), using BLOSUM62-based TCRdist between CDR3 peptides within each V-J. Welch's t-statistics and random forest reduced around 520 V-J features to roughly 13, which were used in a naive Bayes classifier (R e1071). The public reads were quality trimmed at Q25 with fastp and then assembled into clones with MiXCR by TCRdb, keeping productive beta chains. Identical CDR3 proteins give one entry, which carries the most common genes and DNA. The V and J calls, along with clone size, are taken from TCRdb and not from the paper's own processing. Counted in this sample were a few hundred thousand distinct CDR3 sequences; more than 12% of them appeared once. 20% of the sample comes from the top ten.

Ophthalmopathy patients had moderately to severely active disease, Clinical Activity Score of at least 3, NOSPECS grade of at least 4, and duration under 3 months. Patients with uncontrolled infections, other autoimmune diseases, pregnancy or lactation were excluded. Diagnoses relied on clinical symptoms, serum thyroxine and TRAb, thyroid ultrasound and orbital computed tomography. PBMCs were isolated from 10 ml of fresh peripheral blood by Ficoll-Paque density gradient centrifugation. Total RNA was extracted using Trizol reagent, and RNA quality was assessed on an Agilent 2100 Bioanalyzer. Inclusive of the bounding cysteine and phenylalanine, the CDR3 is 17 residues long. Just the 51-base CDR3 DNA is kept, in frame starting at base 1. Reading the germline V gene gives CDR1 SNHLY and CDR2 FYNNEI. Points on this clonotype: No antigen is known for it. Possible read error: a much larger clone is one base away.

Sequenced sample: blood. Recombination linked TRBV2 to TRBJ1-6; the D segment cannot be called with confidence. The TCR comes from a young woman with Graves' ophthalmopathy. The CDR3 is CASSVESPSSYNSPPHF. In nucleotide form, the sequence is TGTGCCAGCAGTGTTGAGTCGCCGAGCTCCTATAATTCACCCCCCCACTTT.